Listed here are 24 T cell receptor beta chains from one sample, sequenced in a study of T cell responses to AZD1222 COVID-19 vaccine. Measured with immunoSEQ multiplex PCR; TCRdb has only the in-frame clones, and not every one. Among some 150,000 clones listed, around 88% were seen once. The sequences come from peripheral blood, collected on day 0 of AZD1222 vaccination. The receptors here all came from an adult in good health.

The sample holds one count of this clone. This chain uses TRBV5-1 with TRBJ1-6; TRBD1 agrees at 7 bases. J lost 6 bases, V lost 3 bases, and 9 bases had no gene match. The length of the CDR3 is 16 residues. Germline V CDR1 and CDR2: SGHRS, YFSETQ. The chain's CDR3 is CASSSGTGQLNSPLHF. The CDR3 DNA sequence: TGCGCCAGCAGCTCGGGTACGGGACAGCTTAATTCACCCCTCCACTTT. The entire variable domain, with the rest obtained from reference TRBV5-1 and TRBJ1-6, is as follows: KAGVTQTPRYLIKTRGQQVTLSCSPISGHRSVSWYQQTPGQGLQFLFEYFSETQRNKGNFPGRFSGRQFSNSRSEMNVSTLELGDSALYLCASSSGTGQLNSPLHFGNGTRLTVT.

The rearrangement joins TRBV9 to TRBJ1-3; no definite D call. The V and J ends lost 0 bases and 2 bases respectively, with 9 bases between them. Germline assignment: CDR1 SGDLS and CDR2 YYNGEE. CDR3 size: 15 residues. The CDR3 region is CASSVVGMAGNTIYF. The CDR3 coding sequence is TGTGCCAGCAGCGTAGTGGGGATGGCTGGAAACACCATATATTTT.

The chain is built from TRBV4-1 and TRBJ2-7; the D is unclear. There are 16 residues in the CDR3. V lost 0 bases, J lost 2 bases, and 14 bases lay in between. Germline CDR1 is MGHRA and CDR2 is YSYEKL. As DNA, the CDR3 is TGCGCCAGCAGCCAAGATTGGAAGGCCCCTACCTACGAGCAGTACTTC. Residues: CASSQDWKAPTYEQYF.

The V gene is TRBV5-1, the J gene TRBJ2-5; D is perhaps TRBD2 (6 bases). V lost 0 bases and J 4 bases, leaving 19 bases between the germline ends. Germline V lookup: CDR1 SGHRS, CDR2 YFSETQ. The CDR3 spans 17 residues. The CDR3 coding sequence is TGCGCCAGCAGCTTGGCCGTCGGAGGGGAGGCCGCAGAGACCCAGTACTTC. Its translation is CASSLAVGGEAAETQYF.

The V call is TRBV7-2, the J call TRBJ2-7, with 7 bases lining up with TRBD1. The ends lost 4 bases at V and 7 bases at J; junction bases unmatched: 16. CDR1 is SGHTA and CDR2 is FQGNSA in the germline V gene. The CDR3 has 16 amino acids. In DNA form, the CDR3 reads TGTGCCAGCAGCTCCAGGGACAGCGCCCTGAGTGGGGAGCAGTACTTC. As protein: CASSSRDSALSGEQYF. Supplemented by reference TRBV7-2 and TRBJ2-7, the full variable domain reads GAGVSQSPSNKVTEKGKDVELRCDPISGHTALYWYRQSLGQGLEFLIYFQGNSAPDKSGLPSDRFSAERTGGSVSTLTIQRTQQEDSAVYLCASSSRDSALSGEQYFGPGTRLTVT.

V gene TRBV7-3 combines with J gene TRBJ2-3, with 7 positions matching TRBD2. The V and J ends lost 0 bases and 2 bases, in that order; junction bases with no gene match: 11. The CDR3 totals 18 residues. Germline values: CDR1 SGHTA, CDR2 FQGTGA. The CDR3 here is CASSLTASGRPITDTQYF. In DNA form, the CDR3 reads TGTGCCAGCAGCTTAACCGCTAGCGGCCGACCCATCACAGATACGCAGTATTTT.

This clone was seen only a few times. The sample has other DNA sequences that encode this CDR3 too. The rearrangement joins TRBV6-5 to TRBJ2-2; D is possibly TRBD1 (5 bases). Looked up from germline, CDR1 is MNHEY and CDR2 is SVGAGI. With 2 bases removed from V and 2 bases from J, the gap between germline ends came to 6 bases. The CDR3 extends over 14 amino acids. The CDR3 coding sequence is TGTGCCAGCAGTTACAGGGGTAACACCGGGGAGCTGTTTTTT. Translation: CASSYRGNTGELFF.

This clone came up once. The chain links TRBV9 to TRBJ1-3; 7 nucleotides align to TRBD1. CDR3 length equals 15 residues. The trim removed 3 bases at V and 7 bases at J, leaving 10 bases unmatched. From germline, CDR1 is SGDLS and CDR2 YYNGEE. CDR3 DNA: TGTGCCAGCAGCGCACCGGGAGTACAGGGGAACACCATATATTTT. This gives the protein CASSAPGVQGNTIYF.

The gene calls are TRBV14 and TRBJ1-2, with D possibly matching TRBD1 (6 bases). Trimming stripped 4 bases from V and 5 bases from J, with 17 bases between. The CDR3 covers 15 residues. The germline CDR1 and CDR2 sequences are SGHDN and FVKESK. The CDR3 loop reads CASSPYPDRHYGYTF. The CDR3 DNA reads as TGTGCCAGCAGCCCTTACCCTGACAGGCATTATGGCTACACCTTC.

For the CDR3, the DNA is TGTGCCAGCAGCAGCAGGGGAAAGGGAGAAGCTTTCTTT. Protein product: CASSSRGKGEAFF. The J gene is TRBJ1-1, the V gene TRBV21-1; the listed D gene, TRBD1, was not tested against the DNA. TRBV21-1 is given as a pseudogene. This CDR3 region has 13 residues.

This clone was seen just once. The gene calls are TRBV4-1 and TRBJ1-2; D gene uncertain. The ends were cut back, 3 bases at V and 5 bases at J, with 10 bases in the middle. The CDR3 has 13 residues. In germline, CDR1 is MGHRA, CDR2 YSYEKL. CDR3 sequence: CASSHDGRYGYTF. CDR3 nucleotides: TGCGCCAGCAGCCACGACGGGAGGTATGGCTACACCTTC.

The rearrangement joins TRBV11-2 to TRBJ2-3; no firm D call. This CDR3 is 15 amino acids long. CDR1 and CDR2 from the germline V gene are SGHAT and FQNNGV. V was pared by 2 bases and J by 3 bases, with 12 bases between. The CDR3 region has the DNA TGTGCCAGCAGCTTAATGCAGGCGGTGACAGATACGCAGTATTTT. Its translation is CASSLMQAVTDTQYF.

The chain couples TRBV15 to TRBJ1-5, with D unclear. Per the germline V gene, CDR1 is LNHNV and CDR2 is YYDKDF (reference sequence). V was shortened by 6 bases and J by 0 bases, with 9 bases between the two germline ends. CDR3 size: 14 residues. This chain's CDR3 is CATREGLSNQPQHF. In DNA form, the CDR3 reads TGTGCCACCAGAGAGGGCCTTAGCAATCAGCCCCAGCATTTT.

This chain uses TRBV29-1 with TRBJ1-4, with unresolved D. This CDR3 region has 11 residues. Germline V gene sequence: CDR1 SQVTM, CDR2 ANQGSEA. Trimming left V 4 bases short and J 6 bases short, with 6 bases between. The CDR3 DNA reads TGCAGCGTTGTTTCCTATGAAAAACTGTTTTTT. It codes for CSVVSYEKLFF.

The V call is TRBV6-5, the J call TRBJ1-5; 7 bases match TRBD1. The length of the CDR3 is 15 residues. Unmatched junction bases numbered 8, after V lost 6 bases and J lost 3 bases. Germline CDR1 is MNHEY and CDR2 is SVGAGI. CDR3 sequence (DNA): TGTGCCAGCAGACCGGGACAGACAAACAATCAGCCCCAGCATTTT. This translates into CASRPGQTNNQPQHF.

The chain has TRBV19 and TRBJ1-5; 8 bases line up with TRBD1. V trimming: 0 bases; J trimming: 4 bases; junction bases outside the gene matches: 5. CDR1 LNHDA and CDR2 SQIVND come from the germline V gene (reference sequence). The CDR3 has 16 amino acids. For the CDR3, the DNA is TGTGCCAGTAGTATAGAGGTCAGGGGGCCAAATCAGCCCCAGCATTTT. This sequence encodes CASSIEVRGPNQPQHF.

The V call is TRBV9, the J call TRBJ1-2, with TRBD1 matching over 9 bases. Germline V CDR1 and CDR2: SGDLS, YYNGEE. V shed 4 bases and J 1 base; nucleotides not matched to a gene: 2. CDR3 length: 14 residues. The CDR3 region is CASSTDRGNYGYTF. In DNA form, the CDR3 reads TGTGCCAGCAGCACGGACAGGGGTAACTATGGCTACACCTTC.

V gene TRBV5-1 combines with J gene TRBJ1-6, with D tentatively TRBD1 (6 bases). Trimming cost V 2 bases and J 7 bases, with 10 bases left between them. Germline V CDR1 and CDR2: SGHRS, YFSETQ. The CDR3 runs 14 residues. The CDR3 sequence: CASSFTGYNSPLHF. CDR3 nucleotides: TGCGCCAGCAGCTTTACAGGGTACAATTCACCCCTCCACTTT.

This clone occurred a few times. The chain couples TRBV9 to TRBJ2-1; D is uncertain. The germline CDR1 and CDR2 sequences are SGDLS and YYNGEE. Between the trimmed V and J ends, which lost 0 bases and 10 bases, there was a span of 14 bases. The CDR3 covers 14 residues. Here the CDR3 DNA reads TGTGCCAGCAGCGTAGGACTGGCAACTCGGGAGCAGTTCTTC. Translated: CASSVGLATREQFF.

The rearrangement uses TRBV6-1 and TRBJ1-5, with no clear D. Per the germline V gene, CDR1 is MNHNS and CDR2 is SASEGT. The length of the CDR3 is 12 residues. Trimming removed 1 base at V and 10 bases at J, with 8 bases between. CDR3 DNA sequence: TGTGCCAGCAGTGAAGGGGAACGTCCCCAGCATTTT. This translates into CASSEGERPQHF.

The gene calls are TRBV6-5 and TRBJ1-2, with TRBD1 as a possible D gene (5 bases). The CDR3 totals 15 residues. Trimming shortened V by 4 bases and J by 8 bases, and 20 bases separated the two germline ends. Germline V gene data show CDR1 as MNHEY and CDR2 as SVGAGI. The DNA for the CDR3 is TGTGCCAGCAGTTTCTTCGCGACGGGGGAAGGAGGCTACACCTTC. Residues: CASSFFATGEGGYTF.

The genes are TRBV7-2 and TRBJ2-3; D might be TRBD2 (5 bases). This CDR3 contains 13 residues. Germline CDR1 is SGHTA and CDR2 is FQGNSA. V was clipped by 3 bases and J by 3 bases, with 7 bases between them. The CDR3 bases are TGTGCCAGCAGCTTCCGGGGAACAGATACGCAGTATTTT. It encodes CASSFRGTDTQYF.

The CDR3 loop reads CASSLRVGSGGSSYNEQFF. The DNA for the CDR3 is TGTGCCAGCAGCTTAAGGGTAGGTAGCGGGGGGAGCTCCTACAATGAGCAGTTCTTC. V and J are TRBV7-2 and TRBJ2-1, with 10 bases fitting TRBD2. This CDR3 has 19 residues. Germline values: CDR1 SGHTA, CDR2 FQGNSA. V lost 2 bases to trimming and J lost 0 bases; unmatched junction nucleotides: 10.

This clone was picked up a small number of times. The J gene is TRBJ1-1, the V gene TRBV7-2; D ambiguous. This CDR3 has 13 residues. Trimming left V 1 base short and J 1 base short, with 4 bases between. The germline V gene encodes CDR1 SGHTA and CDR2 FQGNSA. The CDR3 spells CASSLGQNTEAFF. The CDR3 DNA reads TGTGCCAGCAGCTTAGGACAGAACACTGAAGCTTTCTTT.